Here is one TCR beta chain with its context. From germline, CDR1 is SGHRS and CDR2 YFSETQ. This CDR3 comprises 16 residues. V was pared by 3 bases and J by 5 bases, with 6 bases of the junction left unmatched. Baseline was the first blood sampling point, followed by cycle 4 day 1 and cycle 7 day 1. The sample originates from a study of OX40 agonist ivuxolimab in advanced cancers. TCRdb keeps only in-frame clones here, not all; method: immunoSEQ multiplex PCR. The sample consists of over 75,000 clones, around nine tenths of them appearing once. The chain uses TRBV5-1 and TRBJ2-5; 14 bases are a match to TRBD2. The origin of this receptor is an adult with an advanced solid tumor such as melanoma, head and neck, liver or kidney cancer. The sample was CD4+ or CD8+ T cells sorted from blood, taken in a trial of the OX40 agonist ivuxolimab. The CDR3 loop reads CASSYRLAGGDETQYF. The CDR3 nucleotides read TGCGCCAGCAGCTATCGACTAGCGGGAGGGGATGAGACCCAGTACTTC.